This T cell receptor beta chain was sequenced during a study of cytomegalovirus exposure and HLA in healthy donors. CDR3 length equals 15 residues. V was shortened by 2 bases and J by 2 bases, with 13 bases between the two germline ends. Germline V gives CDR1 SGHDT, CDR2 YYEEEE. The PCR had 60 Vbeta and 13 Jbeta primers. Profiled with immunoSEQ multiplex PCR; TCRdb holds only in-frame clones, not every one. The table has approximately 100,000 clones, 55% to 65% seen once; the top ten hold around 4%. The sequence was obtained from a man younger than 45 in good health and CMV-seropositive. This rearrangement joins TRBV5-6 to TRBJ1-1; D is possibly TRBD1 (6 bases). The sample was PBMCs. CDR3: CASSFGGGANTEAFF. The CDR3, as DNA: TGTGCCAGCAGCTTTGGAGGGGGGGCAAACACTGAAGCTTTCTTT.